Below, one TCR beta chain is given with its context. The antigen remains unidentified. V was clipped by 3 bases and J by 0 bases, with 11 bases between them. The CDR3 runs 15 residues. These data originate in a study of identical twins. Through template switching, a universal primer site was introduced, and the cDNA contained unique molecular identifiers. TCRdb independently ran MiXCR on the 5' RACE reads; one entry per CDR3 protein. Here the sample spans roughly 1,500,000 distinct CDR3 sequences, under 35% being singletons. Whole-study results and caveats: Out-of-frame alpha sequences shared by twins showed excess low generation probability.

The sequenced material came from cord blood. The rearrangement links TRBV12-3 or TRBV12-4 to TRBJ1-2; possible D gene TRBD1, 6 bases. The TCR comes from a newborn girl in good health. CDR3 DNA sequence: TGTGCCAGCAGTTTTAGGACAGCATCTAACTATGGCTACACCTTC. Amino acids: CASSFRTASNYGYTF.